Sequencing of this T cell receptor beta chain was carried out in a study of regulatory T cells in long-lasting Graves disease. General study results and limits: TCR diversity in persistent Graves' patients was below that of newly diagnosed ones.

Concerning this clonotype itself: The antigen remains undetermined.

V was cut by 2 bases and J by 4 bases, with 8 bases left in between. The CDR3 sequence is 14 residues long. The germline CDR1 and CDR2 sequences are LNHNV and YYDKDF (reference sequence). The time point: newly diagnosed GD, antithyroid drugs for less than 3 months. Construction of the TCR library relied on RNA isolated from PBMCs. With iRepertoire HTBI primers and Arm-PCR of CDR3 regions, TCR beta libraries were built. TCRdb fed the multiplex PCR reads into MiXCR, producing one record per CDR3 protein. The sample lists some 250,000 distinct CDR3 sequences; around a sixth were seen once. The sample was also linked to a second study, of T cells in Graves' hyperthyroidism and ophthalmopathy. That report notes: TCR CDR3 underwent first-round RT-PCR with the HTBI primer set.

The chain couples TRBV15 to TRBJ1-4, with D possibly TRBD1 on 6 matching bases. The sequenced sample was peripheral blood mononuclear cells (PBMCs), obtained at new diagnosis, from a patient treated with antithyroid drugs. The receptor was isolated from a woman in her 30s with Graves disease. CDR3 in DNA: TGTGCCACCAGCAGAAGACAGGTTAATGAAAAACTGTTTTTT. As protein: CATSRRQVNEKLFF.